This T cell receptor (beta chain) derives from a study of T-cell reconstitution after alpha-beta-depleted transplantation in children. Findings of the study overall: Certain patients had high TCRbeta diversity at day 60, and it came from recipient T cells and thymic progenitors that survived. Alpha-beta T cells present about two months after transplant were reported to originate from several hundred expanded graft clones. When one year had passed after transplant, most T-cell counts and diversity came from newly produced T cells.

V was shortened by 3 bases and J by 5 bases, with 19 bases between the two germline ends. In germline, CDR1 is DFQATT, CDR2 SNEGSKA (reference sequence). The CDR3 totals 15 residues. This clonotype appeared many times. Its antigen is as yet unknown. Preparing the TCRbeta library involved the use of unique molecular identifiers. Via MiXCR, TCRdb re-called the PCR reads, giving one row per CDR3 protein. The table shows 55,000 to 85,000 distinct CDR3 sequences, with roughly a tenth occurring only once. This sequence was found in a boy younger than 18 with acute myeloid leukemia, due to receive a stem cell transplant. The genes are TRBV20-1 and TRBJ2-5; perhaps TRBD2 as D (5 bases). The source was PBMCs, collected before TCRalphabeta/CD19-depleted stem cell transplant. CDR3 in DNA: TGCAGTGCTAGTTACCTGGGTTCGAGGGTGGAGACCCAGTACTTC. Encoded protein: CSASYLGSRVETQYF.